A single sample gave rise to the 22 T cell receptor beta chains below, sequenced in a study of cytomegalovirus exposure and HLA in healthy donors. The PCR made use of 60 Vbeta and 13 Jbeta primers. Libraries were prepared by immunoSEQ multiplex PCR; TCRdb keeps only in-frame clonotypes and omits some of them. Of about 140,000 clones in the sample, about 81% were seen once. Sequenced sample: PBMCs. These receptors were collected from a woman in her forties or fifties in good health and CMV-seropositive.

This clone came up once. The chain recombines TRBV6-1 with TRBJ1-5; 9 bases line up with TRBD1. This CDR3 region has 14 residues. Germline CDR1 reads MNHNS; CDR2 reads SASEGT. V dropped 6 bases and J dropped 7; count of bases not matched to a gene: 7. The CDR3 nucleotides read TGTGCCAGCAGCTTGACAGGGGGAGAGCAGCCCCAGCATTTT. This codes for CASSLTGGEQPQHF.

The CDR3, as DNA: TGCGCCAGCAGTCCGTCCTCGGGACAGGGATCCTACGAGCAGTACTTC. This encodes CASSPSSGQGSYEQYF. J is TRBJ2-7 and V is TRBV10-1, with 9 nucleotides matching TRBD1. Germline loops: CDR1 WNHNN, CDR2 SYGVQD (reference sequence). CDR3 length equals 16 residues. J was trimmed by 1 base and V by 5 bases; bases with no gene match: 9.

CDR3 DNA sequence: TGTGCCAGCAGCCCCCAGGGAGGACTCTACAATGAGCAGTTCTTC. This translates into CASSPQGGLYNEQFF. This sequence joins TRBV5-4 and TRBJ2-1; D possibly corresponds to TRBD2 (6 bases). There are 15 residues in the CDR3. V shed 4 bases and J shed 3 bases, with 14 bases lying between them. CDR1 is SGHNT and CDR2 is YYREEE in the germline V gene (reference sequence).

This rearrangement joins TRBV4-1 to TRBJ2-1; 11 bases align to TRBD2. The trim removed 0 bases at V and 8 bases at J, leaving 3 bases unmatched. The germline V gene has CDR1 MGHRA and CDR2 YSYEKL. The CDR3 loop spans 15 amino acids. The CDR3 region is CASSQEIAGGYEQFF. The DNA of the CDR3 is TGCGCCAGCAGCCAAGAGATAGCGGGGGGGTATGAGCAGTTCTTC.

As concerns this clone: The junction does not match germline at one end; this may be a read error. As DNA, the CDR3 is TGCGCCAGCAGCTTAGGTGATTTGAGCGGACAGGGCTGGGTCTTC. Protein product: CASSLGDLSGQGWVF. The rearrangement joins TRBV5-1 to TRBJ2-1; 8 bases are a match to TRBD1. The CDR3 is made up of 15 amino acids. CDR1 is SGHRS, CDR2 YFSETQ, per germline.

This chain connects TRBV19 to TRBJ1-2; D is possibly TRBD1 (6 bases). The V end was cut by 7 bases, the J end by 4 bases, with 16 bases between. Germline CDR1 and CDR2: LNHDA and SQIVND (reference sequence). This CDR3 contains 14 residues. CDR3 DNA sequence: TGTGCCAGTACCTCGGGGGGCGCGAGCTATGGCTACACCTTC. This translates into CASTSGGASYGYTF.

V and J are TRBV2 and TRBJ2-5, with TRBD1 identical over 9 bases. The DNA end lines up better with TRBJ2-7; the J call may be wrong. CDR3 length: 14 residues. The V gene's germline CDR1 is SNHLY and CDR2 FYNNEI. CDR3 DNA: TGTGCCAGCAGTGAGGGACAGGGCCCGGACGAGCAGTACTTC. Translating it yields CASSEGQGPDEQYF.

The genes are TRBV5-4 and TRBJ2-2; 8 positions match TRBD1. CDR3 size: 17 residues. Germline values: CDR1 SGHNT, CDR2 YYREEE (reference sequence). J gave up 3 bases and V 4 bases, and 11 bases lay outside the gene matches. The CDR3 loop is CASSPQTGQGYTGELFF. CDR3 sequence (DNA): TGTGCCAGCAGCCCTCAGACAGGACAGGGTTACACCGGGGAGCTGTTTTTT. The variable domain in full, with the rest retrieved from reference TRBV5-4 and TRBJ2-2, is ETGVTQSPTHLIKTRGQQVTLRCSSQSGHNTVSWYQQALGQGPQFIFQYYREEENGRGNFPPRFSGLQFPNYSSELNVNALELDDSALYLCASSPQTGQGYTGELFFGEGSRLTVL.

This chain uses TRBV6-1 with TRBJ2-7, with unresolved D. This CDR3 is built from 15 residues. V was cut by 2 bases and J by 5 bases, with 16 bases left in between. Germline CDR1 MNHNS, CDR2 SASEGT. The CDR3 DNA follows: TGTGCCAGCAGTGAACCTCCCTCAGGATACAACGAGCAGTACTTC. This translates into CASSEPPSGYNEQYF.

On this clone itself: Other DNA sequences in the same sample also yield this CDR3. This chain uses TRBV9 with TRBJ2-1; a weak D match, TRBD2 (6 bases). Deletions cut 0 bases from V and 7 bases from J, with 11 bases between. This CDR3 is built from 14 residues. CDR1 and CDR2 (germline): SGDLS, YYNGEE. The CDR3 loop is CASSVGASANEQFF. DNA of the CDR3: TGTGCCAGCAGCGTAGGGGCTAGCGCTAATGAGCAGTTCTTC.

This chain connects TRBV2 to TRBJ1-5; 7 positions agree with TRBD1. Losses at the gene ends were 6 bases for V and 4 bases for J; bases not matched to a gene: 3. The length of the CDR3 is 13 residues. Germline lookup yields CDR1 SNHLY and CDR2 FYNNEI. The CDR3 is CASRGQNNQPQHF. For the CDR3, the DNA is TGTGCCAGCAGGGGACAGAATAATCAGCCCCAGCATTTT.

This clone has a handful of counts. The chain is built from TRBV5-1 and TRBJ2-7; 8 bases match TRBD1. CDR1 SGHRS and CDR2 YFSETQ come from the germline V gene. J lost 7 bases, V lost 3 bases, and 9 bases had no gene match. The CDR3 contains 14 residues. The CDR3 DNA reads TGCGCCAGCAGCTCAGGGACAGGTTCGGATGAGCAGTACTTC. Encoded protein: CASSSGTGSDEQYF.

The V gene is TRBV27, the J gene TRBJ1-1; D is ambiguous. Trimming cost V 2 bases and J 4 bases, with 14 bases left between them. Per the germline V gene, CDR1 is MNHEY and CDR2 is SMNVEV (reference sequence). The CDR3 sequence is 15 residues long. CDR3 protein: CASSLNPRSFTEAFF. The CDR3, as DNA: TGTGCCAGCAGTTTAAACCCCAGATCCTTCACTGAAGCTTTCTTT.

The chain links TRBV5-1 to TRBJ1-3; possibly TRBD1 for D (6 bases). The length of the CDR3 is 14 residues. CDR1 is SGHRS and CDR2 is YFSETQ in the germline V gene. V was trimmed by 0 bases and J by 2 bases, leaving 6 bases between them. CDR3 amino acids: CASSLDRAGNTIYF. CDR3 bases: TGCGCCAGCAGCTTGGACAGGGCTGGAAACACCATATATTTT.

The table lists this clone with a count of one. V and J are TRBV5-1 and TRBJ1-1; 9 nucleotides line up with TRBD1. The V gene end was trimmed by 4 bases and the J gene end by 6 bases; junction bases not matched to a gene: 10. The germline V gene encodes CDR1 SGHRS and CDR2 YFSETQ. There are 15 residues in the CDR3. CDR3 DNA: TGCGCCAGCAGCCCCGGGGACAGGGACCTTGCTGAAGCTTTCTTT. Translated: CASSPGDRDLAEAFF.

With respect to this clone: At one end the junction does not follow the germline gene, possibly because of a read error. This chain joins TRBV13 and TRBJ2-1, with 7 bases matching TRBD1. The CDR3 contains 17 residues. The V gene's germline CDR1 is PRHDT and CDR2 FYEKMQ (reference sequence). The CDR3 DNA follows: TGTGCCAGCAGCGTAGGATGGGACAGATCGGCCATAAATGAGCAGTTCTTC. It codes for CASSVGWDRSAINEQFF.

This clone is a singleton in its sample. V is TRBV27 and J is TRBJ2-7; 13 positions agree with TRBD2. V shed 3 bases and J 4 bases; nucleotides not matched to a gene: 3. The CDR3 is 15 residues long. Looked up from germline, CDR1 is MNHEY and CDR2 is SMNVEV (reference sequence). The CDR3 DNA is TGTGCCAGCAGTTTCCTACTAGCGGGAGGGTACGAGCAGTACTTC. Protein product: CASSFLLAGGYEQYF.

The J gene is TRBJ2-5, the V gene TRBV27; TRBD2 matches at 7 bases. The CDR3 is 13 amino acids. V shed 2 bases, J shed 3 bases, and the junction held 0 bases outside the gene matches. Germline V gene sequence: CDR1 MNHEY, CDR2 SMNVEV (reference sequence). The CDR3 coding sequence is TGTGCCAGCAGTTTACGGGGGGAAGAGACCCAGTACTTC. Translated: CASSLRGEETQYF.

V gene TRBV2 combines with J gene TRBJ2-5; 14 nucleotides match TRBD2. The V segment lost 6 bases and the J segment 5 bases; nucleotides outside the gene matches: 8. The CDR3 spans 16 residues. Germline V gene data show CDR1 as SNHLY and CDR2 as FYNNEI. The CDR3 DNA reads TGTGCCAGCAGGAGCGGGACTAGCGGGAGTGGGGAGACCCAGTACTTC. Residues: CASRSGTSGSGETQYF.

To note about this clone: Other DNA sequences in this sample translate to the same CDR3. The J gene is TRBJ1-1, the V gene TRBV9, with D uncertain. V was trimmed by 0 bases and J by 1 base, leaving 7 bases between them. CDR1 SGDLS and CDR2 YYNGEE come from the germline V gene. This CDR3 has 14 amino acids. The DNA of the CDR3 is TGTGCCAGCAGCGTAGTCGGGGAGAACACTGAAGCTTTCTTT. Its translation: CASSVVGENTEAFF.

V usage is TRBV19 and J usage is TRBJ1-2; 7 bases align to TRBD1. The CDR3 consists of 14 residues. Germline assignment: CDR1 LNHDA and CDR2 SQIVND (reference sequence). V lost 5 bases and J lost 6; bases outside the gene matches: 9. The CDR3 DNA reads TGTGCCAGTAGTGCGGACAGGTTCCTCGATGGCTACACCTTC. Translating it yields CASSADRFLDGYTF.

This chain connects TRBV2 to TRBJ2-2; maybe TRBD1 (6 bases). Germline V gene sequence: CDR1 SNHLY, CDR2 FYNNEI. Trimming pared 2 bases from V and 13 bases from J, leaving 14 bases between. The CDR3 loop spans 13 amino acids. CDR3 residues: CASSEQTGHGLFF. In nucleotides, the CDR3 is TGTGCCAGCAGTGAACAAACAGGGCATGGGCTGTTTTTT.